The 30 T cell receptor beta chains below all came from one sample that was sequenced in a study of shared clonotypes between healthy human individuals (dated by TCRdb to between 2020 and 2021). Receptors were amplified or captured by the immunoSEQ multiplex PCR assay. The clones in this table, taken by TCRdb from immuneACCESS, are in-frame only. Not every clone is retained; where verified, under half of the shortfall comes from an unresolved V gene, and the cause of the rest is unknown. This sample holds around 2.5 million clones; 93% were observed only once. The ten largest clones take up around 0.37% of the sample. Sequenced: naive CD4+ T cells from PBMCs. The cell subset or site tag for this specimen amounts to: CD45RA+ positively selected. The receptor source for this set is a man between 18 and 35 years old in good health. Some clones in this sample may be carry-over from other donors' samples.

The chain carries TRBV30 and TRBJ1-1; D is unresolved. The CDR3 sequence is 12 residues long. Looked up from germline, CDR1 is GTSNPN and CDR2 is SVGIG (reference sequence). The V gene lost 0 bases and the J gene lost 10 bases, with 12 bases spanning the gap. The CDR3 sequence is CAWSVTGIAAFF. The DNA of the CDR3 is TGTGCCTGGAGTGTAACGGGAATTGCAGCTTTCTTT.

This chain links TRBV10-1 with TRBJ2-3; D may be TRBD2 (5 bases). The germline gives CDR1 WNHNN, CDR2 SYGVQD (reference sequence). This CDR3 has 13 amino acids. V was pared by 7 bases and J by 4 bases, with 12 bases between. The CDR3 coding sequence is TGCGCCAGCAACGTAGGGAGCGCAGATACGCAGTATTTT. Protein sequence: CASNVGSADTQYF.

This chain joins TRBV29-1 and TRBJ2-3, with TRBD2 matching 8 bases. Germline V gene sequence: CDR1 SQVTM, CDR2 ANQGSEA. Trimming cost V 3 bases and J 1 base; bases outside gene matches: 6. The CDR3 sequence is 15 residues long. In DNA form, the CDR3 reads TGCAGCGTTGAGGGATGGCGGGGGGGCACAGATACGCAGTATTTT. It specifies CSVEGWRGGTDTQYF.

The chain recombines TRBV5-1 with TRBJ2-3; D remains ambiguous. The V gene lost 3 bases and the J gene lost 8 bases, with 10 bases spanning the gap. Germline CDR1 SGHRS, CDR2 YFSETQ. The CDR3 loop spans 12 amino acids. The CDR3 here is CASSSDRGTQYF. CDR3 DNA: TGCGCCAGCAGCTCAGACCGAGGTACGCAGTATTTT.

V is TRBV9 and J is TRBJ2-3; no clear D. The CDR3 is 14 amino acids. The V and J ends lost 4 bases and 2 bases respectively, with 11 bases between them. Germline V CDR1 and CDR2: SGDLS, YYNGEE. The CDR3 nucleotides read TGTGCCAGCAGCCCCCGGAGCCTCACAGATACGCAGTATTTT. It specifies CASSPRSLTDTQYF. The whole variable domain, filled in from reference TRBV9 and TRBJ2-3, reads DSGVTQTPKHLITATGQRVTLRCSPRSGDLSVYWYQQSLDQGLQFLIQYYNGEERAKGNILERFSAQQFPDLHSELNLSSLELGDSALYFCASSPRSLTDTQYFGPGTRLTVL.

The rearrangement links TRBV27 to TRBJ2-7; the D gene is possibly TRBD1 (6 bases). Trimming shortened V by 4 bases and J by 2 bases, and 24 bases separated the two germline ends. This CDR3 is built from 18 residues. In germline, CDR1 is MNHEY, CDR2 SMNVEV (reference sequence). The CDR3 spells CASSSYLSRDPGAYEQYF. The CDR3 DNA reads TGTGCCAGCAGTTCCTACCTGTCCCGGGACCCAGGGGCCTACGAGCAGTACTTC.

The CDR3 nucleotides read TGTGCCAGCAGCCAAGCGACGCCCTACGAGCAGTACTTC. Its translation is CASSQATPYEQYF. The V gene is TRBV4-2, the J gene TRBJ2-7, with D hard to call. Germline CDR1 reads LGHNA; CDR2 reads YNFKEQ. CDR3 length: 13 amino acids. Trimming cost V 1 base and J 2 bases, with 6 bases left between them.

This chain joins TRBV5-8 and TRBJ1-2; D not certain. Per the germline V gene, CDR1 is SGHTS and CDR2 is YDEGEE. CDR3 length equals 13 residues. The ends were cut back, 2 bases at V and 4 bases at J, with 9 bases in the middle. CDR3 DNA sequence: TGTGCCAGCAGCTTATACGGATCCTATGGCTACACCTTC. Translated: CASSLYGSYGYTF.

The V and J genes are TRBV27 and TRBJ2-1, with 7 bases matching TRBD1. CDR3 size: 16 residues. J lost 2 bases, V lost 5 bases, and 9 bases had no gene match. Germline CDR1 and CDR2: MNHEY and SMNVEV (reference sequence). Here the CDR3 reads CASSTKQGVAYNEQFF. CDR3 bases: TGTGCCAGCAGTACCAAGCAGGGGGTCGCCTACAATGAGCAGTTCTTC.

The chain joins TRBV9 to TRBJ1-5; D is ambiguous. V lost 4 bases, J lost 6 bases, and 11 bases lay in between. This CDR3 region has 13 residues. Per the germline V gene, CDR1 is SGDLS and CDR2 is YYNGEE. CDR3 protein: CASSPRIGQPQHF. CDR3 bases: TGTGCCAGCAGCCCCCGGATCGGTCAGCCCCAGCATTTT.

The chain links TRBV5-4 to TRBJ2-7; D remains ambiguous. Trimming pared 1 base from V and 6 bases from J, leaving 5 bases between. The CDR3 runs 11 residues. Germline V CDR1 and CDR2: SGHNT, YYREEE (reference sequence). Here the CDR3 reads CASSLQGEQYF. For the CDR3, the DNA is TGTGCCAGCAGCTTGCAAGGCGAGCAGTACTTC.

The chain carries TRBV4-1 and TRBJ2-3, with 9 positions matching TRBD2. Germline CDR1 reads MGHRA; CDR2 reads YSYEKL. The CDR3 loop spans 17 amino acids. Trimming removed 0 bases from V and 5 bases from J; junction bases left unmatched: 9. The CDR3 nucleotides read TGCGCCAGCAGCCAAGATGGCGCGGGAGGGCCGGTAGATACGCAGTATTTT. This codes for CASSQDGAGGPVDTQYF.

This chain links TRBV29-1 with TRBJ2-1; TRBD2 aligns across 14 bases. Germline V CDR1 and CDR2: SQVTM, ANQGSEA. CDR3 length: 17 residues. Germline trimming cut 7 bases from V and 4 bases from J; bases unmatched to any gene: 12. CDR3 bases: TGCAGCGGTGGACTAGCGGGAGGTTGGGGCTTTTACAATGAGCAGTTCTTC. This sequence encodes CSGGLAGGWGFYNEQFF.

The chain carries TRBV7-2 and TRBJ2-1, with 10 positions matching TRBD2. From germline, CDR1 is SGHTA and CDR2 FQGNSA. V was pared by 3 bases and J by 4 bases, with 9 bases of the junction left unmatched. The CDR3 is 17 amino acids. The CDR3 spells CASSFGQGLATYNEQFF. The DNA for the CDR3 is TGTGCCAGCAGCTTTGGACAGGGACTAGCGACTTACAATGAGCAGTTCTTC.

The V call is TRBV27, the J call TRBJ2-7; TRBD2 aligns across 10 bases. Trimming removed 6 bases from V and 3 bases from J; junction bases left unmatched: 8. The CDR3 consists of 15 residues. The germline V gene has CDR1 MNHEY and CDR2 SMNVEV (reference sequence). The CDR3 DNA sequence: TGTGCCAGCAGATCACTGGGGACTAGCGTCTACGAGCAGTACTTC. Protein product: CASRSLGTSVYEQYF.

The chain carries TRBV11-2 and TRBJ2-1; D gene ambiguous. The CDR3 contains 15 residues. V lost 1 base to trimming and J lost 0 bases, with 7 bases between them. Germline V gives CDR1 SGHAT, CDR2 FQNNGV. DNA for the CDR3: TGTGCCAGCAGCTTAGGCTGGGGCTCCTACAATGAGCAGTTCTTC. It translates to CASSLGWGSYNEQFF. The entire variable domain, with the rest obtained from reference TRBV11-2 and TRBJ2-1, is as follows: EAGVAQSPRYKIIEKRQSVAFWCNPISGHATLYWYQQILGQGPKLLIQFQNNGVVDDSQLPKDRFSAERLKGVDSTLKIQPAKLEDSAVYLCASSLGWGSYNEQFFGPGTRLTVL.

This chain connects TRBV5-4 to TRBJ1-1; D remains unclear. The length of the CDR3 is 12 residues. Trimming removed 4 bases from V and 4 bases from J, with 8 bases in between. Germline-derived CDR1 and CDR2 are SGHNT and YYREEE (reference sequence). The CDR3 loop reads CASSPGLTEAFF. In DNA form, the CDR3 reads TGTGCCAGCAGCCCAGGACTCACTGAAGCTTTCTTT. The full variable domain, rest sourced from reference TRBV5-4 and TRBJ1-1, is ETGVTQSPTHLIKTRGQQVTLRCSSQSGHNTVSWYQQALGQGPQFIFQYYREEENGRGNFPPRFSGLQFPNYSSELNVNALELDDSALYLCASSPGLTEAFFGQGTRLTVV.

Here the CDR3 reads CASSSKGMPQPQHF. The CDR3 DNA is TGTGCCAGCAGCTCCAAGGGGATGCCTCAGCCCCAGCATTTT. The chain uses TRBV7-9 and TRBJ1-5; possibly TRBD1 for D (5 bases). Germline V CDR1 and CDR2: SEHNR, FQNEAQ (reference sequence). The CDR3 consists of 14 residues. With 4 bases removed from V and 6 bases from J, the gap between germline ends came to 13 bases.

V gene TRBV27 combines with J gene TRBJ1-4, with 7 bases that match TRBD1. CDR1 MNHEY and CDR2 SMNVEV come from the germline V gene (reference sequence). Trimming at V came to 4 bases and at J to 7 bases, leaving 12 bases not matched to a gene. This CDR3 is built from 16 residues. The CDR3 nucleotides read TGTGCCAGCAGTTGGCGGGGGGAGACAGGGAGTGAAAAACTGTTTTTT. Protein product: CASSWRGETGSEKLFF.

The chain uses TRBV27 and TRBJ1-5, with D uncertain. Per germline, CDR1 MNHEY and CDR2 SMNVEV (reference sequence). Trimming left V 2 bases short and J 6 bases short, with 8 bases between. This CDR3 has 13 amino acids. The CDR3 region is CASSLKRSQPQHF. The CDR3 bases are TGTGCCAGCAGTTTAAAAAGGAGTCAGCCCCAGCATTTT.

The CDR3 bases are TGTGCCAGCAGCTTGGCGCCGGACAGGGTCTCTGGGGCCAACGTCCTGACTTTC. Translation: CASSLAPDRVSGANVLTF. The gene calls are TRBV5-6 and TRBJ2-6; 8 nucleotides line up with TRBD1. The V gene end was trimmed by 0 bases and the J gene end by 0 bases; junction bases not matched to a gene: 5. Germline V gives CDR1 SGHDT, CDR2 YYEEEE. CDR3 length: 18 residues.

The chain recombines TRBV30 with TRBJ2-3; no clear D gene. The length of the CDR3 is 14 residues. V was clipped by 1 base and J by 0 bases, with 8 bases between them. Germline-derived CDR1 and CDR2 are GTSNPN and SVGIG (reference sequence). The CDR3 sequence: CAWSAYTSTDTQYF. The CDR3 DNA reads TGTGCCTGGAGTGCATATACTAGCACAGATACGCAGTATTTT.

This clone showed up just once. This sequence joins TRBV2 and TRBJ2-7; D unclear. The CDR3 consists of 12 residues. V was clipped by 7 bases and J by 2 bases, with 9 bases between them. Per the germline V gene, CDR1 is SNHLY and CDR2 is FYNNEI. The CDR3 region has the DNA TGTGCCAGCACGGGCACAACCTACGAGCAGTACTTC. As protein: CASTGTTYEQYF. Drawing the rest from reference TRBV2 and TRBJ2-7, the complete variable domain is EPEVTQTPSHQVTQMGQEVILRCVPISNHLYFYWYRQILGQKVEFLVSFYNNEISEKSEIFDDQFSVERPDGSNFTLKIRSTKLEDSAMYFCASTGTTYEQYFGPGTRLTVT.

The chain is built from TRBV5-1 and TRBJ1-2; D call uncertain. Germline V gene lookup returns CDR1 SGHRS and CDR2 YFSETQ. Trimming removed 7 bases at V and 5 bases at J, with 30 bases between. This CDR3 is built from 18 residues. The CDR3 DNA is TGCGCCAGCGGACCTAGCTTGGATGTGAATCTAGCTATTTATGGCTACACCTTC. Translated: CASGPSLDVNLAIYGYTF.

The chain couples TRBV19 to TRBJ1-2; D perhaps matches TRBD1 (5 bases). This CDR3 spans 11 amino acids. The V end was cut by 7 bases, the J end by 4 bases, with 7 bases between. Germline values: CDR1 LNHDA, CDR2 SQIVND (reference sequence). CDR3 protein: CASKGRYGYTF. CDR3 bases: TGTGCCAGTAAGGGGCGCTATGGCTACACCTTC. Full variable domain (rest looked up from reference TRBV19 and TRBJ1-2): DGGITQSPKYLFRKEGQNVTLSCEQNLNHDAMYWYRQDPGQGLRLIYYSQIVNDFQKGDIAEGYSVSREKKESFPLTVTSAQKNPTAFYLCASKGRYGYTFGSGTRLTVV.

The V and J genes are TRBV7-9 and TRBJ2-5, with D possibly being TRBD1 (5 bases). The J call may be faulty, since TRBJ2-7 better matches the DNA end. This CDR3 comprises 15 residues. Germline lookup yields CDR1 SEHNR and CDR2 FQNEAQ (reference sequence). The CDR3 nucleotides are TGTGCCAGCAGCCCCTCGGACACTACCTTCGACGAGCAGTACTTC. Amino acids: CASSPSDTTFDEQYF.

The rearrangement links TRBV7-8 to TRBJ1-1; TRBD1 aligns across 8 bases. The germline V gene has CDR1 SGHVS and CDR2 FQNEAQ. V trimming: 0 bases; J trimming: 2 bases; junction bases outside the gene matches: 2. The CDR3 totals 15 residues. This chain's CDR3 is CASSLAAGGNTEAFF. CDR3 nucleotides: TGTGCCAGCAGCTTAGCTGCAGGGGGCAACACTGAAGCTTTCTTT. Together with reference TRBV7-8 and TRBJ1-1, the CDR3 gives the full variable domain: GAGVSQSPRYKVAKRGQDVALRCDPISGHVSLFWYQQALGQGPEFLTYFQNEAQLDKSGLPSDRFFAERPEGSVSTLKIQRTQQEDSAVYLCASSLAAGGNTEAFFGQGTRLTVV.

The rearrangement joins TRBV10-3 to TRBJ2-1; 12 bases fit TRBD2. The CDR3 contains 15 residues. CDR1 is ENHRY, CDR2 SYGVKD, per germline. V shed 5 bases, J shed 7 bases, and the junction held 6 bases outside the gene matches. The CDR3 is CAISRLAGDGNEQFF. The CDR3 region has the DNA TGTGCCATCAGTAGACTAGCGGGAGACGGTAATGAGCAGTTCTTC.

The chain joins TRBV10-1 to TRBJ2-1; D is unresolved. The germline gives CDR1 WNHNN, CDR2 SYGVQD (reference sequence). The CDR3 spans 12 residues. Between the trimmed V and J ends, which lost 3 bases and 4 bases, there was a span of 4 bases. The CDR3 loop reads CASSDLYNEQFF. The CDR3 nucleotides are TGCGCCAGCAGTGACTTGTACAATGAGCAGTTCTTC.

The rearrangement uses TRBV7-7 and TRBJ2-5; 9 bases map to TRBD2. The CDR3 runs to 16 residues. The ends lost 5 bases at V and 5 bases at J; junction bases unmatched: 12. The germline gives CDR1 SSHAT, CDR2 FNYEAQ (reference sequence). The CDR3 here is CASSPLGREGDETQYF. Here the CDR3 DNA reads TGTGCCAGCAGCCCTTTGGGGCGGGAGGGCGATGAGACCCAGTACTTC.